The 28 T cell receptor beta chains given below trace back to one sample, sequenced in a study of OX40 agonist ivuxolimab in advanced cancers. The repertoire was sequenced with immunoSEQ multiplex PCR; TCRdb's copy has only in-frame clones and lacks some. Found here are about 75,000 clones, around 86% of them singletons; the top ten hold roughly 8.2%. Sequenced material: CD4+ or CD8+ T cells sorted from blood, taken in a trial of the OX40 agonist ivuxolimab. The receptors originated from an adult with an advanced solid tumor such as melanoma, head and neck, liver or kidney cancer.

The J gene is TRBJ2-3, the V gene TRBV5-1, with 8 bases identical to TRBD2. Trimming cost V 1 base and J 1 base; bases outside gene matches: 2. Germline values: CDR1 SGHRS, CDR2 YFSETQ. This CDR3 comprises 15 residues. In DNA, the CDR3 is TGCGCCAGCAGCTTGTTGCGGGGGGGCACAGATACGCAGTATTTT. As protein: CASSLLRGGTDTQYF.

The chain has TRBV28 and TRBJ2-7; TRBD2 matches at 7 bases. Germline trimming cut 7 bases from V and 1 base from J; bases unmatched to any gene: 4. There are 13 residues in the CDR3. The germline CDR1 and CDR2 sequences are MDHEN and SYDVKM. The CDR3 protein is CASKGGGSYEQYF. CDR3 nucleotide sequence: TGTGCCAGCAAGGGCGGGGGTTCCTACGAGCAGTACTTC. Using reference TRBV28 and TRBJ2-7 for the parts outside the CDR3, the full variable domain is DVKVTQSSRYLVKRTGEKVFLECVQDMDHENMFWYRQDPGLGLRLIYFSYDVKMKEKGDIPEGYSVSREKKERFSLILESASTNQTSMYLCASKGGGSYEQYFGPGTRLTVT.

V is TRBV5-8 and J is TRBJ2-1, with 8 positions matching TRBD1. This CDR3 is built from 14 residues. CDR1 is SGHTS and CDR2 is YDEGEE in the germline V gene. V lost 1 base and J lost 5; bases outside the gene matches: 2. The CDR3 DNA reads as TGTGCCAGCAGCTTGTGGGACAGGAACAATGAGCAGTTCTTC. It is translated as CASSLWDRNNEQFF.

The V gene is TRBV11-2, the J gene TRBJ2-3, with a weak D call TRBD1 (5 bases). Trimming shortened V by 1 base and J by 5 bases, and 13 bases separated the two germline ends. This CDR3 contains 15 residues. CDR1 is SGHAT and CDR2 is FQNNGV in the germline V gene. DNA of the CDR3: TGTGCCAGCAGCTTAGGTCAGGGCCAAGTAGATACGCAGTATTTT. Translating gives CASSLGQGQVDTQYF. Based on the CDR3 plus reference TRBV11-2 and TRBJ2-3, the full variable domain is EAGVAQSPRYKIIEKRQSVAFWCNPISGHATLYWYQQILGQGPKLLIQFQNNGVVDDSQLPKDRFSAERLKGVDSTLKIQPAKLEDSAVYLCASSLGQGQVDTQYFGPGTRLTVL.

This chain uses TRBV5-5 with TRBJ1-2; TRBD1 is a possible D gene (5 bases). Trimming shortened V by 0 bases and J by 4 bases, and 10 bases separated the two germline ends. CDR3 size: 14 residues. Looked up from germline, CDR1 is SGHKS and CDR2 is YYEKEE (reference sequence). CDR3 DNA: TGTGCCAGCAGCTTGGGCGCGGGACCCTATGGCTACACCTTC. It yields the protein CASSLGAGPYGYTF.

The V gene is TRBV1, the J gene TRBJ2-3; TRBD2 is taken as the D call from the table, unchecked against the DNA. TRBV1 is annotated as a pseudogene. CDR3 length equals 17 residues. Here the CDR3 DNA reads TGCACCAGCAGCCAAGATCGGACTCCTCAATTCACAGATACGCAGTATTTT. Residues: CTSSQDRTPQFTDTQYF.

The chain has TRBV9 and TRBJ1-6, with D hard to call. CDR3 length: 14 residues. Between the trimmed V and J ends, which lost 4 bases and 7 bases, there was a span of 12 bases. The V gene's germline CDR1 is SGDLS and CDR2 YYNGEE. The CDR3, as DNA: TGTGCCAGCAGCCCCAGAGGCGGGAATTCACCCCTCCACTTT. This encodes CASSPRGGNSPLHF.

Details on this clone: The sample contains more than one DNA sequence encoding this CDR3. This chain links TRBV5-1 with TRBJ2-3, with unresolved D. The CDR3 runs to 14 residues. Germline assignment: CDR1 SGHRS and CDR2 YFSETQ. With 0 bases removed from V and 0 bases from J, the gap between germline ends came to 5 bases. DNA of the CDR3: TGCGCCAGCAGCTTGGGAGTGAGCACAGATACGCAGTATTTT. Translation gives CASSLGVSTDTQYF.

This chain joins TRBV19 and TRBJ2-7, with 7 bases identical to TRBD1. The CDR3 covers 15 residues. Losses at the gene ends were 8 bases for V and 6 bases for J; bases not matched to a gene: 16. Germline loops: CDR1 LNHDA, CDR2 SQIVND (reference sequence). The CDR3 spells CASGDSRGYSAEQYF. DNA for the CDR3: TGTGCCAGTGGGGACAGCCGAGGGTATTCCGCCGAGCAGTACTTC.

The gene calls are TRBV5-6 and TRBJ2-3; no definite D call. CDR3 length: 15 amino acids. Germline CDR1 is SGHDT and CDR2 is YYEEEE. With 6 bases removed from V and 7 bases from J, the gap between germline ends came to 21 bases. The CDR3 reads CASTIGRVVPNTQYF. In DNA form, the CDR3 reads TGTGCCAGCACTATCGGAAGGGTCGTCCCCAATACGCAGTATTTT.

V usage is TRBV6-5 and J usage is TRBJ1-5; perhaps TRBD1 as D (5 bases). CDR1 is MNHEY and CDR2 is SVGAGI in the germline V gene. V gave up 8 bases and J gave up 1 base, with 15 bases separating them. The CDR3 runs to 15 residues. CDR3 in amino acids: CASRQRGTSNQPQHF. DNA of the CDR3: TGTGCCAGCCGACAGCGGGGTACCAGCAATCAGCCCCAGCATTTT.

V and J are TRBV7-3 and TRBJ1-6; possibly TRBD1 for D (5 bases). V was cut by 2 bases and J by 6 bases, with 5 bases left in between. The CDR3 totals 13 residues. Germline lookup yields CDR1 SGHTA and CDR2 FQGTGA. CDR3 sequence (DNA): TGTGCCAGCAGCTTACAGGGTAATTCACCCCTCCACTTT. This encodes CASSLQGNSPLHF.

The table lists this clone with a count of one. This sequence joins TRBV5-4 and TRBJ2-7; 8 nucleotides align to TRBD1. The CDR3 is made up of 17 amino acids. The germline V gene encodes CDR1 SGHNT and CDR2 YYREEE (reference sequence). V shed 4 bases and J 6 bases; nucleotides not matched to a gene: 18. This CDR3 is CASSRGTGIEGAIEQYF. CDR3 bases: TGTGCCAGCAGCCGCGGGACAGGTATCGAGGGAGCCATCGAGCAGTACTTC.

The chain links TRBV2 to TRBJ2-7; 7 bases align to TRBD1. Trimming took 8 bases from V and 2 from J; bases not matched to a gene: 0. CDR3 length: 11 residues. From germline, CDR1 is SNHLY and CDR2 FYNNEI. The CDR3 region has the DNA TGTGCCAGCCAGGGGGCCTACGAGCAGTACTTC. Translating it yields CASQGAYEQYF. Complete variable domain (other parts from reference TRBV2 and TRBJ2-7): EPEVTQTPSHQVTQMGQEVILRCVPISNHLYFYWYRQILGQKVEFLVSFYNNEISEKSEIFDDQFSVERPDGSNFTLKIRSTKLEDSAMYFCASQGAYEQYFGPGTRLTVT.

The J gene is TRBJ2-7, the V gene TRBV18; 8 bases are shared with TRBD2. CDR1 and CDR2 (germline): KGHSH, LQKENI. Trimming cost V 8 bases and J 5 bases; bases outside gene matches: 8. This CDR3 comprises 13 residues. CDR3 region: CASHSGGVDEQYF. CDR3 nucleotide sequence: TGTGCCAGCCACTCGGGAGGGGTCGACGAGCAGTACTTC.

CDR3 amino acids: CASSKDVLYEQYF. For the CDR3, the DNA is TGTGCCAGCAGCAAAGACGTACTCTACGAGCAGTACTTC. This sequence joins TRBV6-1 and TRBJ2-7, with D unclear. Per germline, CDR1 MNHNS and CDR2 SASEGT. Trimming left V 6 bases short and J 3 bases short, with 12 bases between. This CDR3 contains 13 residues.

V usage is TRBV5-1 and J usage is TRBJ2-7; TRBD1 or TRBD2 may be the D gene (6 bases each). The germline V gene encodes CDR1 SGHRS and CDR2 YFSETQ. The CDR3 has 14 amino acids. The V and J ends lost 2 bases and 3 bases respectively, with 12 bases between them. The CDR3: CASSFAGHGYEQYF. In nucleotides, the CDR3 is TGCGCCAGCAGCTTTGCGGGACATGGCTACGAGCAGTACTTC.

This chain joins TRBV25-1 and TRBJ1-2; TRBD1 aligns across 7 bases. The CDR3 runs to 14 residues. Looked up from germline, CDR1 is MGHDK and CDR2 is SYGVNS. Germline trimming cut 3 bases from V and 4 bases from J; bases unmatched to any gene: 5. The CDR3 DNA follows: TGTGCCAGCAGTGATCCCGGGACAGCCTATGGCTACACCTTC. Its translation: CASSDPGTAYGYTF.

J is TRBJ1-1 and V is TRBV5-1; D is possibly TRBD1 (5 bases). Germline CDR1 reads SGHRS; CDR2 reads YFSETQ. This CDR3 comprises 16 residues. The V end was cut by 0 bases, the J end by 2 bases, with 14 bases between. CDR3 residues: CASSLAGGRANTEAFF. The CDR3 region has the DNA TGCGCCAGCAGCTTGGCCGGGGGAAGGGCTAACACTGAAGCTTTCTTT.

This chain joins TRBV23-1 and TRBJ2-6, with 9 bases matching TRBD1. TRBV23-1 is filed as an ORF, its function uncertain. J lost 0 bases, V lost 6 bases, and 6 bases had no gene match. The CDR3 consists of 17 residues. The CDR3 sequence: CASSRDRALSGANVLTF. The DNA of the CDR3 is TGCGCCAGCAGCCGGGACAGGGCACTCTCTGGGGCCAACGTCCTGACTTTC.

V and J are TRBV7-2 and TRBJ2-7; 9 nucleotides align to TRBD1. Germline V gene data show CDR1 as SGHTA and CDR2 as FQGNSA. The CDR3 extends over 15 amino acids. With 5 bases clipped from V and 3 bases from J, the junction kept 8 bases outside the gene matches. For the CDR3, the DNA is TGTGCCAGCAGCCAGTCGGACAGGGGACACTACGAGCAGTACTTC. It encodes CASSQSDRGHYEQYF.

The chain joins TRBV28 to TRBJ1-1; a weak D match, TRBD1 (5 bases). Trimming pared 7 bases from V and 0 bases from J, leaving 12 bases between. CDR1 and CDR2 from the germline V gene are MDHEN and SYDVKM. This CDR3 is 14 amino acids long. Here the CDR3 DNA reads TGTGCCAGCACCATAAGACAGTTGAACACTGAAGCTTTCTTT. Amino acid sequence: CASTIRQLNTEAFF.

This clone appeared a single time. The chain couples TRBV19 to TRBJ1-2; D gene ambiguous. The V gene lost 2 bases and the J gene lost 3 bases, with 10 bases spanning the gap. CDR1 is LNHDA, CDR2 SQIVND, per germline (reference sequence). The CDR3 loop spans 14 amino acids. The CDR3 sequence: CASSIRPVYYGYTF. DNA of the CDR3: TGTGCCAGTAGTATAAGGCCGGTATACTATGGCTACACCTTC.

This clone was recorded once. The chain uses TRBV10-3 and TRBJ1-2; D is possibly TRBD1 (5 bases). Trimming pared 0 bases from V and 2 bases from J, leaving 10 bases between. Germline CDR1 and CDR2: ENHRY and SYGVKD. The CDR3 loop spans 15 amino acids. The CDR3: CAISESRTGNYGYTF. The CDR3 DNA sequence: TGTGCCATCAGTGAGTCGAGAACAGGAAACTATGGCTACACCTTC.

V gene TRBV9 combines with J gene TRBJ2-7, with unresolved D. Trimming removed 0 bases at V and 3 bases at J, with 7 bases between. Looked up from germline, CDR1 is SGDLS and CDR2 is YYNGEE. The CDR3 length is 13 residues. This CDR3 is CASSVEPHYEQYF. CDR3 bases: TGTGCCAGCAGCGTAGAGCCACACTACGAGCAGTACTTC.

This chain uses TRBV5-4 with TRBJ1-2; 7 bases are shared with TRBD1. V lost 0 bases, J lost 4 bases, and 6 bases stayed unmatched. The CDR3 loop spans 15 amino acids. Germline lookup yields CDR1 SGHNT and CDR2 YYREEE (reference sequence). In nucleotides, the CDR3 is TGTGCCAGCAGCTTGGCTGGGACAGAAGGCTATGGCTACACCTTC. This codes for CASSLAGTEGYGYTF.

About this clone itself: Other DNA sequences in the same sample also yield this CDR3. The V gene is TRBV6-5, the J gene TRBJ2-7; a weak D match, TRBD1 (6 bases). Trimming shortened V by 8 bases and J by 0 bases, and 11 bases separated the two germline ends. Germline CDR1 reads MNHEY; CDR2 reads SVGAGI. CDR3 size: 13 residues. The CDR3 DNA reads as TGTGCCAGCGGCCAGGGGCTCTCCTACGAGCAGTACTTC. Protein: CASGQGLSYEQYF.

The V and J genes are TRBV9 and TRBJ2-1; 8 nucleotides agree with TRBD2. This CDR3 is built from 13 residues. With 2 bases clipped from V and 6 bases from J, the junction kept 1 base outside the gene matches. Germline lookup yields CDR1 SGDLS and CDR2 YYNGEE. The CDR3 sequence is CASSVGGGNEQFF. In DNA form, the CDR3 reads TGTGCCAGCAGCGTCGGGGGGGGCAATGAGCAGTTCTTC.